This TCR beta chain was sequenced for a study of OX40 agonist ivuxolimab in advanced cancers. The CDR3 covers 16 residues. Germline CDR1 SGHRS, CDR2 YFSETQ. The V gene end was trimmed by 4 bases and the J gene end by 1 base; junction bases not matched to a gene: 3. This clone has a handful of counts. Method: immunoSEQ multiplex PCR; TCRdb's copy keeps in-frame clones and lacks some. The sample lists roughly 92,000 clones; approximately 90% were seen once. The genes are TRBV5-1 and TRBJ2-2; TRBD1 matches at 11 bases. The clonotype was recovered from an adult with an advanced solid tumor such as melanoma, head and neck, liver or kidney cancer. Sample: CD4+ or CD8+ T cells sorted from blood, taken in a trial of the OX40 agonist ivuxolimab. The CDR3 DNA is TGCGCCAGCAGCACGGGACAGGGGGGGAACACCGGGGAGCTGTTTTTT. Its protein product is CASSTGQGGNTGELFF.